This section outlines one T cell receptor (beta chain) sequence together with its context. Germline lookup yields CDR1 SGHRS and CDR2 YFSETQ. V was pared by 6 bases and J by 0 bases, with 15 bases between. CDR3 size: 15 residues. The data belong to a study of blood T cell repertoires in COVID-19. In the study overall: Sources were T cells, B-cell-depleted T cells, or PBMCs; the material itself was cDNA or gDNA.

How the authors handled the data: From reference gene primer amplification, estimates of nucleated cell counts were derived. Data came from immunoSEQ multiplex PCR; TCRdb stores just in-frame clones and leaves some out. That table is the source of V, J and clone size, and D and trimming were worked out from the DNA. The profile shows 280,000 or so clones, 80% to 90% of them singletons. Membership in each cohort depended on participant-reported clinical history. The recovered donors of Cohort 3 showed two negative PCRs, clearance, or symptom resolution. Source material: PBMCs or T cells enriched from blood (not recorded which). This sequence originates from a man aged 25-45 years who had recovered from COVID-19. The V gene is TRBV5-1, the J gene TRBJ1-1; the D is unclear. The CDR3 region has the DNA TGCGCCAGCAACCCCTTGGCGGGAATGAACACTGAAGCTTTCTTT. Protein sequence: CASNPLAGMNTEAFF.